This T cell receptor beta chain emerged from a study of CD8+ T cells in alopecia areata. With respect to this clone: The antigen is unknown. Sequence at one end of the junction differs from germline and may be a read error.

As to treatment: oral pan-JAK inhibitor, 5-10 mg twice daily. The CDR3 extends over 13 amino acids. Per the germline V gene, CDR1 is SSHAT and CDR2 is FNYEAQ (reference sequence). RNA extraction was followed by reverse transcription into cDNA, which acted as the sequencing template. The method was immunoSEQ multiplex PCR; TCRdb's version includes in-frame clones alone and lacks a portion of them. The data show fewer than 350,000 clones, 58% seen once. Findings and caveats of the study: Numerous clones, expanded in lesions, remained in scalp and blood during tofacitinib. Higher clonality and more expanded CD8+ clones appeared in lesional than normal scalp. Resident alphabeta T cells of normal skin are also sequenced in scalp samples.

This chain connects TRBV7-7 to TRBJ2-2, with no clear D. Source: CD4+ T cells sorted from blood, taken at week 24, from a patient treated with tofacitinib. The clonotype comes from a human donor with alopecia areata. CDR3 bases: TGTGCTAGCAGCTTATCGGTGGACGGGGAGCTGTTTTTT. As protein: CASSLSVDGELFF.